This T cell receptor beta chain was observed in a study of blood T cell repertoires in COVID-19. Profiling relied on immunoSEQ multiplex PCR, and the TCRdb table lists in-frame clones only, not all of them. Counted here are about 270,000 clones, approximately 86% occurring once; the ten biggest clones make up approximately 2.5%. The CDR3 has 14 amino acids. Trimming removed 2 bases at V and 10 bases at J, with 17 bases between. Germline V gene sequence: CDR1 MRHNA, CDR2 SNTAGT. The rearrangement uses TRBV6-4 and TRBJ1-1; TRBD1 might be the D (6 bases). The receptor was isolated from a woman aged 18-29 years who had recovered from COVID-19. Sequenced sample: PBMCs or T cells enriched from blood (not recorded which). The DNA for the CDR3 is TGTGCCAGCAGTGACGTGGCTGGGGGCGAGGTAGCTTTCTTT. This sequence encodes CASSDVAGGEVAFF.